The TCR beta chain under discussion was sequenced for a study of early T cells in non-severe SARS-CoV-2 infection. Study-level information: Chains were not paired, and sequencing was done on bulk RNA from unsorted whole blood.

A single record per CDR3 protein comes from TCRdb applying MiXCR to the 5' RACE reads. Of fewer than 80,000 distinct CDR3 sequences in the sample, 10% to 15% were seen once. Per germline, CDR1 LNHDA and CDR2 SQIVND (reference sequence). V lost 2 bases and J 7 bases, leaving 14 bases between the germline ends. The CDR3 consists of 15 residues. Sequencing used whole blood. The chain employs TRBV19 and TRBJ2-2; possibly TRBD1 for D (5 bases). This clonotype was sampled from an adult who was a healthcare worker with PCR-confirmed SARS-CoV-2 infection or an uninfected control (not recorded which). The CDR3 loop is CASSITTGPGGELFF. The CDR3 DNA is TGTGCCAGTAGTATAACCACAGGCCCTGGCGGGGAGCTGTTTTTT.